This T cell receptor beta chain was sequenced during a study of cytomegalovirus exposure and HLA in healthy donors. A remark on this clone: Its target is unknown.

General study findings and limits: Highly shared variants forming one cluster were likely a sequencing artifact.

A multiplex PCR was run with 60 Vbeta primers and 13 Jbeta primers. The protocol was immunoSEQ multiplex PCR, while the TCRdb copy is restricted to in-frame clones and leaves out a portion. Of about 89,000 clones in the sample, 65% to 75% were seen once. Between the trimmed V and J ends, which lost 2 bases and 4 bases, there was a span of 11 bases. This CDR3 is 13 amino acids long. Germline CDR1 GTSNPN, CDR2 SVGIG (reference sequence). The chain is built from TRBV30 and TRBJ1-2; D possibly corresponds to TRBD1 (6 bases). The source of this sequence is a man between 25 and 39 years old in good health and CMV-seronegative. Material for sequencing was PBMCs. DNA of the CDR3: TGTGCCTGGAGTTTGGGGGCTGGCTATGGCTACACCTTC. Translating it yields CAWSLGAGYGYTF.